A selection of T cell receptor beta chains follows, all from one sample in a study of T-cell memory formation after mild COVID-19. Each CDR3 protein gets one entry after TCRdb re-called the 5' RACE reads with MiXCR. The sample shows about 120,000 distinct CDR3 sequences, roughly 15% of them seen only once. Specimen: PBMCs or a T cell subset sorted from them (not recorded which). The receptor set was obtained from an adult woman who had mild COVID-19 (a few samples of this study predate the infection). Cell type and time point are not known. Both conserved end residues are part of each CDR3. Fields, in order: D gene, V gene, J gene, clone size, CDR3 DNA, CDR3 protein. D genes are given only for firm matches. Size values are once, few and many counts, or a class for expanded clones, and some rows have none.

>-|TRBV15|TRBJ1-3|-
TGTGCCACCAGCAGAGACCATAGTGCTGGAAACACCATATATTTT
CATSRDHSAGNTIYF
>-|TRBV7-9|TRBJ2-2|few
TGTGCCAGCAGCTCTTACAGGGTAATCGGGGAGCTGTTTTTT
CASSSYRVIGELFF
>-|TRBV9|TRBJ2-5|few
TGTGCCAGCAGCGGTACAGGGAGGGAGACCCAGTACTTC
CASSGTGRETQYF
>TRBD2|TRBV24-1|TRBJ2-1|-
TGTGCCACCAGTGATTTGACTAGCGGGAGGGCCTATGAGCAGTTCTTC
CATSDLTSGRAYEQFF
>-|TRBV5-6|TRBJ2-7|-
TGTGCCAGCAGCTTCTTGACAGACTACGAGCAGTACTTC
CASSFLTDYEQYF
>TRBD1|TRBV5-1|TRBJ2-2|-
TGCGCCAGCAGCTTATGGGGACAGGGAAGCACCGGGGAGCTGTTTTTT
CASSLWGQGSTGELFF
>TRBD1|TRBV18|TRBJ2-7|few
TGTGCCAGCTCACCCCAGGGACAGGCCTACGAGCAGTACTTC
CASSPQGQAYEQYF
>-|TRBV6-5|TRBJ2-7|-
TGTGCCAGCAGTTACGGGGGGAGTGGGTCGAACGAGCAGTACTTC
CASSYGGSGSNEQYF
>TRBD1|TRBV20-1|TRBJ2-7|-
TGCAGTGCTAGGGGACAGGGTTCCCGGACCTCCTACGAGCAGTACTTC
CSARGQGSRTSYEQYF
>-|TRBV5-1|TRBJ2-7|few
TGCGCCAGCAGCTTGGAGCGGGCCGTCCTAAGGCAGTACTTC
CASSLERAVLRQYF
>-|TRBV28|TRBJ2-5|few
TGTGCCAGCAGTAAAGGGGGTTGGGAGACCCAGTACTTC
CASSKGGWETQYF
>-|TRBV4-1|TRBJ2-3|few
TGCGCCAGCAGCCAAGGAAGGGGATTCACAGATACGCAGTATTTT
CASSQGRGFTDTQYF
>-|TRBV15|TRBJ2-7|-
TGTGCCACCAGCACCGGCGGGGCCTACGAGCAGTACTTC
CATSTGGAYEQYF
>TRBD1|TRBV6-5|TRBJ1-4|-
TGTGCCAGCAGTTACCACGGACAGGGGGCGACTAATGAAAAACTGTTTTTT
CASSYHGQGATNEKLFF
>-|TRBV24-1|TRBJ2-1|-
TGTGCCACCAGTGATAGGGCTCGGTACAATGAGCAGTTCTTC
CATSDRARYNEQFF
>TRBD1|TRBV4-3|TRBJ2-7|few
TGCGCCAGCAGTCGAGTGGGACAGGGCTACGAGCAGTACTTC
CASSRVGQGYEQYF
>-|TRBV25-1|TRBJ2-1|-
TGTGCCAGCAGTGAATTTGGGGGGAGAGGCCTCAATGAGCAGTTCTTC
CASSEFGGRGLNEQFF
>-|TRBV5-1|TRBJ2-2|-
TGCGCCAGCAGCCCTTGGGGGGAAGTAGACACCGGGGAGCTGTTTTTT
CASSPWGEVDTGELFF
>TRBD2|TRBV7-2|TRBJ2-1|-
TGTGCCAGCAGCTTAGAGTTAGCGGGGTACAATGAGCAGTTCTTC
CASSLELAGYNEQFF
>-|TRBV12-3/TRBV12-4|TRBJ2-2|few
TGTGCCAGCCGACGCTATTACACCGGGGAGCTGTTTTTT
CASRRYYTGELFF
>-|TRBV19|TRBJ1-6|-
TGTGCCAGTAGTATCGGGGCGTCTAATTCACCCCTCCACTTT
CASSIGASNSPLHF
>TRBD1|TRBV6-2/TRBV6-3|TRBJ1-1|-
TGTGCCAGCAGTTACCGGACAGGGTACACTGAAGCTTTCTTT
CASSYRTGYTEAFF
>-|TRBV12-3/TRBV12-4|TRBJ2-1|few
TGTGCCAGCAGTTCCAACAACCCCTACAATGAGCAGTTCTTC
CASSSNNPYNEQFF
>TRBD2|TRBV5-1|TRBJ2-1|-
TGCGCCAGCAGCTTGGACCTTAGCGGGAGCTCCTACAATGAGCAGTTCTTC
CASSLDLSGSSYNEQFF
>TRBD2|TRBV7-9|TRBJ2-3|few
TGTGCCAGCAGCACCGGGACTAGCGGCACAGATACGCAGTATTTT
CASSTGTSGTDTQYF
>-|TRBV5-6|TRBJ1-1|-
TGTGCCAGCGCTGACGTGCCGGGGATGAACACTGAAGCTTTCTTT
CASADVPGMNTEAFF
>-|TRBV7-8|TRBJ2-7|few
TGTGCCAGCAGCGGGGAAACTTACGAGCAGTACTTC
CASSGETYEQYF
>TRBD2|TRBV7-8|TRBJ2-1|few
TGTGCCAGCAGCTTGGGGGGACTACCTGAGCAGTTCTTC
CASSLGGLPEQFF
>-|TRBV5-6|TRBJ2-3|-
TGTGCCAGCAGCTCGGGCACAGATACGCAGTATTTT
CASSSGTDTQYF
>-|TRBV12-3/TRBV12-4|TRBJ2-1|many
TGTGCCAGCAGTTTGGGACAATACAATGAGCAGTTCTTC
CASSLGQYNEQFF
>-|TRBV7-2|TRBJ2-2|few
TGTGCCAGCAGCTTCCCGGGGGTATCGGGGGAGCTGTTTTTT
CASSFPGVSGELFF
>-|TRBV10-3|TRBJ2-7|-
TGTGCCATCAGTGAGTGGGACCCCCCTAACGAGCAGTACTTC
CAISEWDPPNEQYF
>TRBD1|TRBV18|TRBJ1-1|few
TGTGCCAGCTCACGACGGACAGGGAAGAACACTGAAGCTTTCTTT
CASSRRTGKNTEAFF